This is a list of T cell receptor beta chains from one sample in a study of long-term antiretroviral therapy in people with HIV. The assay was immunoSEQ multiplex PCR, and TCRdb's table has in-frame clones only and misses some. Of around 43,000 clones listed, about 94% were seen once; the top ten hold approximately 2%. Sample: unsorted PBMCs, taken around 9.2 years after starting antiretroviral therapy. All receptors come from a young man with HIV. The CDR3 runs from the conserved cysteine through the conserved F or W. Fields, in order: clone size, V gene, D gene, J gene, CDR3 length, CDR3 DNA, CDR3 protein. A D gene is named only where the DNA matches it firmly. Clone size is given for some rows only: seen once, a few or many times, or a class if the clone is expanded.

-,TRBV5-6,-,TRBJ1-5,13,TGTGCCAGCAGCCTCCAGGGGTTGCAGCCCCAGCATTTT,CASSLQGLQPQHF
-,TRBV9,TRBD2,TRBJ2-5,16,TGTGCCAGCAGCGAGGGACTAGCGGGGGAAATGGAGACCCAGTACTTC,CASSEGLAGEMETQYF
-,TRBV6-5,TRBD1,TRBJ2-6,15,TGTGCCAGCAGTCCCCCAGGGGGTGGGGCCAACGTCCTGACTTTC,CASSPPGGGANVLTF
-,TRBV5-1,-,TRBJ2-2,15,TGCGCCAGCAGCTTGTTGGGAGGCGAGGCCGGGGAGCTGTTTTTT,CASSLLGGEAGELFF
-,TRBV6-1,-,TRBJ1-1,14,TGTGCCAGCAGTGAATTAGGGCTGGGGACTGAAGCTTTCTTT,CASSELGLGTEAFF
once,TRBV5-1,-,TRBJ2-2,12,TGCGCCAGCAGCGAGTACACCGGGGAGCTGTTTTTT,CASSEYTGELFF
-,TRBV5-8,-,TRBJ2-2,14,TGTGCCAGCAGCCGGTACGGACCCGCCGGGGAGCTGTTTTTT,CASSRYGPAGELFF
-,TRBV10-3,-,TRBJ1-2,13,TGTGCCATCAGTGACAACGACCAGGGAGGCTACACCTTC,CAISDNDQGGYTF
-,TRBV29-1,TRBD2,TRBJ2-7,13,TGCAGCGTTGGGTGGGACTACACCTACGAGCAGTACTTC,CSVGWDYTYEQYF
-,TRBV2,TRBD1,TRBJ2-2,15,TGTGCCAGCAGGGAGGACAGGGCGAACACCGGGGAGCTGTTTTTT,CASREDRANTGELFF
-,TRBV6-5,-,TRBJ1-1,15,TGTGCCAGCAGTTATGTTTCAGGGGAGGTCTCTGAAGCTTTCTTT,CASSYVSGEVSEAFF
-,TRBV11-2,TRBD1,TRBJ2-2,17,TGTGCCAGCACCCCACTCCCGGGACAGGGGCCTACCGGGGAGCTGTTTTTT,CASTPLPGQGPTGELFF